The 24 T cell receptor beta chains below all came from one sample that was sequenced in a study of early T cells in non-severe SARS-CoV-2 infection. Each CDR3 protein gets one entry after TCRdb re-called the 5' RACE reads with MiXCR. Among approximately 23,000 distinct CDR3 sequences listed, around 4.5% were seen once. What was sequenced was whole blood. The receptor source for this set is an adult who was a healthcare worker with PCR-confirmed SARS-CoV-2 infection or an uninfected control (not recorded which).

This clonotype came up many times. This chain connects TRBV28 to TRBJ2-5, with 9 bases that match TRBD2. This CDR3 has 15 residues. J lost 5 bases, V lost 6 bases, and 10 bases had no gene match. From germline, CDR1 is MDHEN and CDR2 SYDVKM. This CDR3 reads CASRSGGGAGETQYF. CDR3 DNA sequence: TGTGCCAGCAGGTCTGGCGGGGGGGCAGGGGAGACCCAGTACTTC.

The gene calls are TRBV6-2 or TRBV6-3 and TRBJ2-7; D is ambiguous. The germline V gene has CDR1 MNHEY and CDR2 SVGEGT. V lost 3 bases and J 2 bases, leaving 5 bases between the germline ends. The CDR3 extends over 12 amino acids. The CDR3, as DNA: TGTGCCAGCAGTTATACAACCTACGAGCAGTACTTC. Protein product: CASSYTTYEQYF.

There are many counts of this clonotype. The CDR3 DNA reads TGTGCCAGCAGTTCCGACAGGGCGCGTGGCTACACCTTC. It specifies CASSSDRARGYTF. This chain uses TRBV28 with TRBJ1-2, with TRBD1 matching 7 bases. The V and J ends lost 4 bases and 7 bases, in that order; junction bases with no gene match: 6. Germline V gene data show CDR1 as MDHEN and CDR2 as SYDVKM. This CDR3 region has 13 residues.

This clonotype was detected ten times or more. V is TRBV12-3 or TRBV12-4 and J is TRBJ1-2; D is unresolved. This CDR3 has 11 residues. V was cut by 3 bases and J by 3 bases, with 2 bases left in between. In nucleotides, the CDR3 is TGTGCCAGCAGTTTGCACTATGGCTACACCTTC. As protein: CASSLHYGYTF.

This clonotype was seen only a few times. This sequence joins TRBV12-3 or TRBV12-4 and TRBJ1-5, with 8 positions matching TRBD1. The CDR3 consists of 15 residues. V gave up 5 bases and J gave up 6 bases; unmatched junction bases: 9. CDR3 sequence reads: CASSPSTGGIQPQHF. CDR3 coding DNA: TGTGCCAGCAGTCCCTCCACAGGGGGGATTCAGCCCCAGCATTTT.

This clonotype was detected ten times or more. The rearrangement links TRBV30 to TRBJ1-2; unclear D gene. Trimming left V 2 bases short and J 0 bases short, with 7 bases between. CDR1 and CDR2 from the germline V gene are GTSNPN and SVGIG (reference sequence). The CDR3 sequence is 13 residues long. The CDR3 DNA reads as TGTGCCTGGAGTAAGAGCGCTAACTATGGCTACACCTTC. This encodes CAWSKSANYGYTF.

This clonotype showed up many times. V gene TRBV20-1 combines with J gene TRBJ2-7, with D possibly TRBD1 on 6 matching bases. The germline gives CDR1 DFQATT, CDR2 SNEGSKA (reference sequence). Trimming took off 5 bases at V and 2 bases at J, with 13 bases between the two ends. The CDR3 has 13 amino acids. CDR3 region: CSAARQATYEQYF. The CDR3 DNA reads TGCAGTGCTGCAAGACAGGCCACCTACGAGCAGTACTTC.

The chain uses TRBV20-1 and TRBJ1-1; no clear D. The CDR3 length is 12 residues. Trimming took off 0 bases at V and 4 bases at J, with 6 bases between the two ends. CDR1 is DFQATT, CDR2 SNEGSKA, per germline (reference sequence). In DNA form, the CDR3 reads TGCAGTGCTAGAGAGGGTGGCACTGAAGCTTTCTTT. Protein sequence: CSAREGGTEAFF.

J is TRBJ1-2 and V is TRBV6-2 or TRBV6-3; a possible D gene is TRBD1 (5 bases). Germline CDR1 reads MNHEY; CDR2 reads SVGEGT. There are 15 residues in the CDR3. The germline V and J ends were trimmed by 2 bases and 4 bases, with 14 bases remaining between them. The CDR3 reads CASSYRVGEIYGYTF. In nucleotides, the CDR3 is TGTGCCAGCAGTTACAGAGTAGGGGAGATCTATGGCTACACCTTC.

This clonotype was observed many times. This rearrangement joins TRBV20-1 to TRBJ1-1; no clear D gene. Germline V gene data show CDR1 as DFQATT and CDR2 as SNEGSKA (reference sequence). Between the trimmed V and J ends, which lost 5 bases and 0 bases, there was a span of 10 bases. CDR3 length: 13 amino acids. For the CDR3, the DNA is TGCAGTGCTTTCCGGGCCTTGAACACTGAAGCTTTCTTT. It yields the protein CSAFRALNTEAFF.

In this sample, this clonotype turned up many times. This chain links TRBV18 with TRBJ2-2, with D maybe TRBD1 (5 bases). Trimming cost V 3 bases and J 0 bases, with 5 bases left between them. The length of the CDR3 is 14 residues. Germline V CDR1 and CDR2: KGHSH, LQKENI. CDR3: CASSPTANTGELFF. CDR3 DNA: TGTGCCAGCTCACCGACAGCGAACACCGGGGAGCTGTTTTTT.

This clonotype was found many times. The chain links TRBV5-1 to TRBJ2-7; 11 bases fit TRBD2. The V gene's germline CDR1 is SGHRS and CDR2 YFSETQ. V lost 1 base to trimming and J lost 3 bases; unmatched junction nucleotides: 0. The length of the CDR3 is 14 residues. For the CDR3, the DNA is TGCGCCAGCAGCTTGACTAGCGGGGGCTACGAGCAGTACTTC. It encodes CASSLTSGGYEQYF. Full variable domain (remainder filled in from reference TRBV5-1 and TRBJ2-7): KAGVTQTPRYLIKTRGQQVTLSCSPISGHRSVSWYQQTPGQGLQFLFEYFSETQRNKGNFPGRFSGRQFSNSRSEMNVSTLELGDSALYLCASSLTSGGYEQYFGPGTRLTVT.

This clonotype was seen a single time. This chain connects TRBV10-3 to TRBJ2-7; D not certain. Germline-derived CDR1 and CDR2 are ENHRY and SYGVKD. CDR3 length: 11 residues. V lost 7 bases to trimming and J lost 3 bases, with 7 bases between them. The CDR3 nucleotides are TGTGCCATCAACTCCGGCTACGAGCAGTACTTC. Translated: CAINSGYEQYF.

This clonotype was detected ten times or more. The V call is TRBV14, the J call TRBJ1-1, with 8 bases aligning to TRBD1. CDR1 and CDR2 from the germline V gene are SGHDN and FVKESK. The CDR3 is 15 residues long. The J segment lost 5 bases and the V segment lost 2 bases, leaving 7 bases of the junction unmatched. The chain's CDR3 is CASSQNGQGGTEAFF. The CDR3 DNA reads TGTGCCAGCAGCCAAAACGGACAGGGAGGAACTGAAGCTTTCTTT.

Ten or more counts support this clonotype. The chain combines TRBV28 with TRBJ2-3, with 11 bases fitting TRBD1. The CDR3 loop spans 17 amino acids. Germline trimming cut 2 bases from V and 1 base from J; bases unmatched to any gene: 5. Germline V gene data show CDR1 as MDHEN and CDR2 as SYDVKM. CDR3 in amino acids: CASSLSGTGGRTDTQYF. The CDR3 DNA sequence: TGTGCCAGCAGTTTAAGTGGGACAGGGGGGCGCACAGATACGCAGTATTTT.

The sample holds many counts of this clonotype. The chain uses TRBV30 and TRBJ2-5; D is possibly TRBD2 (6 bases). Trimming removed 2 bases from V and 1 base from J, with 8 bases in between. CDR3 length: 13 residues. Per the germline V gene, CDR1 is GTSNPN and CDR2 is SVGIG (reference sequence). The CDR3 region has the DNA TGTGCCTGGAGTCTACTAGCCCAAGAGACCCAGTACTTC. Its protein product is CAWSLLAQETQYF.

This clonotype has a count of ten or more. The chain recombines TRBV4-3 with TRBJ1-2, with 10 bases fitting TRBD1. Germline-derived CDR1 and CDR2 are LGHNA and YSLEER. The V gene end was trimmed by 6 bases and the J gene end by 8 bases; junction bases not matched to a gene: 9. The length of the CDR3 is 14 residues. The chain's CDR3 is CASRKAGTGDGYTF. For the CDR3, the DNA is TGCGCCAGCAGGAAAGCCGGGACAGGGGACGGCTACACCTTC.

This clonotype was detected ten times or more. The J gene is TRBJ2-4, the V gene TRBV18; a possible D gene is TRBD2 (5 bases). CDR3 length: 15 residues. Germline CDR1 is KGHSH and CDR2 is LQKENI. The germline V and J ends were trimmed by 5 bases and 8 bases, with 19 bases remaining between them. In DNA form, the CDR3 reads TGTGCCAGCTCAGCTCACGCGGGCGGTGGCGACATTCAGTACTTC. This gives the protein CASSAHAGGGDIQYF.

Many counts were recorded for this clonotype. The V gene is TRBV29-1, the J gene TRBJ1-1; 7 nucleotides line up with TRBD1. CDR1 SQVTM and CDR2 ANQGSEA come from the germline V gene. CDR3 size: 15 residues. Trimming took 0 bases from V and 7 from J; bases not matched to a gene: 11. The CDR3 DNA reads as TGCAGCGTTGAAGATTTCGGCAGGGGGGACGGTGAAGCTTTCTTT. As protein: CSVEDFGRGDGEAFF.

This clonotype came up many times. CDR3 amino acids: CASSHRGETQYF. CDR3 nucleotide sequence: TGTGCCAGCAGCCACAGGGGGGAGACCCAGTACTTC. The rearrangement uses TRBV7-2 and TRBJ2-5; 8 nucleotides align to TRBD1. This CDR3 is built from 12 residues. Unmatched junction bases numbered 1, after V lost 5 bases and J lost 5 bases. Germline V gives CDR1 SGHTA, CDR2 FQGNSA.

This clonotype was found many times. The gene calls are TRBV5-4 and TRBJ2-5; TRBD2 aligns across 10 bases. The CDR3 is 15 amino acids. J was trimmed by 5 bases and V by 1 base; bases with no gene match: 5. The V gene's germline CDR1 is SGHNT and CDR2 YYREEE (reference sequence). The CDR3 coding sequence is TGTGCCAGCAGCTTGAATAGGGGACTAGCGGAGACCCAGTACTTC. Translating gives CASSLNRGLAETQYF.

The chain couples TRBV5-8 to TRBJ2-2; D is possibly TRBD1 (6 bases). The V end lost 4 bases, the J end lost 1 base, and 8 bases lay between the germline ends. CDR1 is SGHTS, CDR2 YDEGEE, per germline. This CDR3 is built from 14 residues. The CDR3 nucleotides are TGTGCCAGCAGCGTGGGACAGAACACCGGGGAGCTGTTTTTT. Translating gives CASSVGQNTGELFF.

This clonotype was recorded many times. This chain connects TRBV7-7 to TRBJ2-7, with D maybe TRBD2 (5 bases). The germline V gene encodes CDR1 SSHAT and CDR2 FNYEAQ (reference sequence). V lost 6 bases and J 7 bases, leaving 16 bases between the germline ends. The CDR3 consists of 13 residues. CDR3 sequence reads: CASRPHRGWEQYF. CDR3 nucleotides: TGTGCCAGCAGACCCCATCGGGGTTGGGAGCAGTACTTC.

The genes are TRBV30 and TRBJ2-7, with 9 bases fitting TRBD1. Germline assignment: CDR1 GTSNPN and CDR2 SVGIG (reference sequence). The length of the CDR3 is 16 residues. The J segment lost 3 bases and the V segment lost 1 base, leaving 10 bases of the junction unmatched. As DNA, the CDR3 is TGTGCCTGGAGTGGGGGTAGGGGACAGGGTTTCTACGAGCAGTACTTC. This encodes CAWSGGRGQGFYEQYF.